Below are 20 T cell receptor beta chains sequenced from a single sample in a study of human T cells and chemical hapten exposure. Each CDR3 protein gets one entry after TCRdb re-called the RACE reads with MiXCR. Among roughly 36,000 distinct CDR3 sequences listed, around a tenth were seen once. Specified time point: pre-sensitization, week 0. This sample's treatment: therapeutic diphenylcyclopropenone sensitization with weekly scalp DPC. The total RNA was obtained from whole blood that was not fractionated. This specimen consisted of whole blood, obtained in connection with sensitization to the hapten diphenylcyclopropenone (DPC). The receptors stem from a man in his forties or fifties with alopecia areata. Some clones in this sample may be carry-over from other donors' samples.

This clonotype was recorded at least ten times. V and J are TRBV12-3 or TRBV12-4 and TRBJ2-2, with TRBD2 identical over 9 bases. The CDR3 loop spans 16 amino acids. V lost 6 bases, J lost 4 bases, and 9 bases stayed unmatched. The CDR3 bases are TGTGCCAGCAGCCCCCTGCCTAGCGGGATCACCGGGGAGCTGTTTTTT. Translated, it gives CASSPLPSGITGELFF.

This clonotype was counted ten times or more. This sequence joins TRBV3-1 and TRBJ2-2, with D unresolved. Germline CDR1 LGHDT, CDR2 YNNKEL (reference sequence). This CDR3 is built from 12 residues. V was cut by 6 bases and J by 5 bases, with 7 bases left in between. In DNA, the CDR3 is TGTGCCAGCAGTGATCCAACCGGGGAGCTGTTTTTT. Its translation is CASSDPTGELFF.

As concerns this clonotype: A much bigger clone sits one base away, suggesting this may be a read error. No conserved phenylalanine or tryptophan is present at the end of the CDR3, so a read error is the likely explanation. The rearrangement uses TRBV7-9 and TRBJ2-1, with TRBD2 as a possible D gene (5 bases). V was cut by 1 base and J by 8 bases, with 12 bases left in between. Germline lookup yields CDR1 SEHNR and CDR2 FQNEAQ (reference sequence). The CDR3 has 14 residues. The CDR3 region is CASSLEGVSYEQFI. As DNA, the CDR3 is TGTGCCAGCAGCTTAGAGGGAGTCAGCTATGAGCAGTTCATC.

This clonotype was recorded at least ten times. The chain has TRBV4-2 and TRBJ2-3; 9 bases align to TRBD2. V gave up 4 bases and J gave up 0 bases; unmatched junction bases: 11. This CDR3 region has 18 residues. Germline CDR1 reads LGHNA; CDR2 reads YNFKEQ. The CDR3 nucleotides are TGTGCCAGCAGCCTCTCTCCCGGTGCGGGAGGGAGCACAGATACGCAGTATTTT. It is translated as CASSLSPGAGGSTDTQYF.

This clonotype was seen many times. The chain is built from TRBV29-1 and TRBJ2-1; no clear D gene. The CDR3 is 10 amino acids. Trimming removed 4 bases at V and 10 bases at J, with 8 bases between. Germline V gene sequence: CDR1 SQVTM, CDR2 ANQGSEA. In nucleotides, the CDR3 is TGCAGCGTTGGGGAAATCGAGCAGTTCTTC. It encodes CSVGEIEQFF.

A note on this clonotype: A clone one base away is much larger, so this may be a read error. J is TRBJ1-4 and V is TRBV29-1; weak D call: TRBD1 (5 bases). The germline CDR1 and CDR2 sequences are SQVTM and ANQGSEA. This CDR3 contains 16 residues. V lost 5 bases and J lost 4, with 20 bases in between. CDR3 sequence reads: CSVFSPLGTDNEKLFF. The CDR3 DNA reads as TGCAGCGTTTTTTCGCCATTGGGGACGGATAATGAAAAACTGTTTTTT. Using reference TRBV29-1 and TRBJ1-4 for the parts outside the CDR3, the full variable domain is SAVISQKPSRDICQRGTSLTIQCQVDSQVTMMFWYRQQPGQSLTLIATANQGSEATYESGFVIDKFPISRPNLTFSTLTVSNMSPEDSSIYLCSVFSPLGTDNEKLFFGSGTQLSVL.

This clonotype was recorded at least ten times. The CDR3: CASSPRTSGSLTKNIQYF. The CDR3 DNA reads as TGTGCCAGCTCACCCAGAACTAGCGGGAGTCTAACCAAAAACATTCAGTACTTC. V and J are TRBV18 and TRBJ2-4, with 11 bases lining up with TRBD2. Germline lookup yields CDR1 KGHSH and CDR2 LQKENI. Trimming removed 3 bases from V and 2 bases from J; junction bases left unmatched: 9. The CDR3 loop spans 18 amino acids.

J is TRBJ2-7 and V is TRBV6-1; maybe TRBD1 (6 bases). The CDR3 length is 15 residues. Germline V gene lookup returns CDR1 MNHNS and CDR2 SASEGT. V was shortened by 0 bases and J by 0 bases, with 9 bases between the two germline ends. In DNA, the CDR3 is TGTGCCAGCAGTGAAGCTTGGGACACCTCCTACGAGCAGTACTTC. Its protein product is CASSEAWDTSYEQYF.

V usage is TRBV9 and J usage is TRBJ2-1; 14 nucleotides line up with TRBD2. Germline values: CDR1 SGDLS, CDR2 YYNGEE. V was pared by 3 bases and J by 6 bases, with 8 bases of the junction left unmatched. The length of the CDR3 is 17 residues. CDR3 nucleotides: TGTGCCAGCAGCGGAGGACTAGCGGGAGGACTCGTCAATGAGCAGTTCTTC. Its translation is CASSGGLAGGLVNEQFF.

The genes are TRBV27 and TRBJ1-4; D is uncertain. The CDR3 runs to 16 residues. Germline lookup yields CDR1 MNHEY and CDR2 SMNVEV (reference sequence). Between the trimmed V and J ends, which lost 3 bases and 3 bases, there was a span of 14 bases. The CDR3 bases are TGTGCCAGCAGTTTTAACAGATACACCGCTAATGAAAAACTGTTTTTT. Its translation is CASSFNRYTANEKLFF.

V is TRBV25-1 and J is TRBJ2-5, with D hard to call. The CDR3 runs 15 residues. CDR1 MGHDK and CDR2 SYGVNS come from the germline V gene. Trimming took 1 base from V and 2 from J, leaving 11 bases between them. The CDR3 loop reads CASSEWRTTQETQYF. The CDR3 DNA follows: TGTGCCAGCAGTGAATGGCGGACCACGCAAGAGACCCAGTACTTC.

This clonotype was seen a few times. J is TRBJ2-7 and V is TRBV27; either TRBD1 or TRBD2 may supply D (6 bases each). V shed 7 bases and J shed 7 bases, with 23 bases lying between them. Germline V gene lookup returns CDR1 MNHEY and CDR2 SMNVEV (reference sequence). The CDR3 covers 15 residues. DNA for the CDR3: TGTGCCAGCATCCCGGTCGGAGGGACACCGGGGGAGCAGTACTTC. Protein sequence: CASIPVGGTPGEQYF.

The chain employs TRBV5-6 and TRBJ2-1, with TRBD2 identical over 11 bases. This CDR3 has 13 amino acids. The V gene end was trimmed by 4 bases and the J gene end by 11 bases; junction bases not matched to a gene: 5. The germline gives CDR1 SGHDT, CDR2 YYEEEE. This CDR3 is CASSPGLAVKQFF. The CDR3 DNA reads as TGTGCCAGCAGCCCGGGACTAGCGGTCAAGCAGTTCTTC.

This clonotype was recorded many times. The chain combines TRBV28 with TRBJ2-4, with TRBD1 as a possible D gene (5 bases). With 4 bases removed from V and 2 bases from J, the gap between germline ends came to 6 bases. The CDR3 extends over 13 amino acids. Germline assignment: CDR1 MDHEN and CDR2 SYDVKM. The CDR3 bases are TGTGCCAGCAGTTGGGGCCCCAAAAACATTCAGTACTTC. It codes for CASSWGPKNIQYF.

The chain has TRBV11-2 and TRBJ1-1; tentatively, D is TRBD1 (6 bases). The CDR3 has 14 amino acids. Trimming removed 4 bases at V and 1 base at J, with 10 bases between. Germline V lookup: CDR1 SGHAT, CDR2 FQNNGV. CDR3 nucleotides: TGTGCCAGCAGCTCCGACAGGAGGAACACTGAAGCTTTCTTT. The encoded protein is CASSSDRRNTEAFF. The variable domain in full, completed from reference TRBV11-2 and TRBJ1-1, reads EAGVAQSPRYKIIEKRQSVAFWCNPISGHATLYWYQQILGQGPKLLIQFQNNGVVDDSQLPKDRFSAERLKGVDSTLKIQPAKLEDSAVYLCASSSDRRNTEAFFGQGTRLTVV.

In this sample, this clonotype turned up many times. The genes are TRBV7-2 and TRBJ2-2, with D possibly being TRBD1 or TRBD2 (6 bases each). The V gene's germline CDR1 is SGHTA and CDR2 FQGNSA. The CDR3 contains 15 residues. V was clipped by 5 bases and J by 7 bases, with 17 bases between them. The CDR3 is CASSPWWGRGGELFF. The CDR3 DNA is TGTGCCAGCAGCCCTTGGTGGGGGCGGGGCGGGGAGCTGTTTTTT. The full variable domain, rest sourced from reference TRBV7-2 and TRBJ2-2, is GAGVSQSPSNKVTEKGKDVELRCDPISGHTALYWYRQSLGQGLEFLIYFQGNSAPDKSGLPSDRFSAERTGGSVSTLTIQRTQQEDSAVYLCASSPWWGRGGELFFGEGSRLTVL.

The chain employs TRBV10-3 and TRBJ1-2; D gene unclear. The CDR3 length is 11 residues. Germline values: CDR1 ENHRY, CDR2 SYGVKD. With 6 bases removed from V and 13 bases from J, the gap between germline ends came to 15 bases. CDR3 nucleotide sequence: TGTGCCATCAGGGTTGAGACGCGGAGCACCTTC. This codes for CAIRVETRSTF.

This clonotype was counted many times. This sequence joins TRBV9 and TRBJ1-6; D ambiguous. V was clipped by 3 bases and J by 8 bases, with 15 bases between them. There are 15 residues in the CDR3. Germline lookup yields CDR1 SGDLS and CDR2 YYNGEE. CDR3: CASSARAGFDSPLHF. In nucleotides, the CDR3 is TGTGCCAGCAGCGCCCGGGCGGGGTTTGATTCACCCCTCCACTTT.

This clonotype appeared many times. The chain employs TRBV7-2 and TRBJ2-3; D call uncertain. Germline V gene lookup returns CDR1 SGHTA and CDR2 FQGNSA. Trimming took off 6 bases at V and 2 bases at J, with 6 bases between the two ends. This CDR3 is built from 12 residues. The DNA of the CDR3 is TGTGCCAGCAGTGAGCTCACAGATACGCAGTATTTT. Amino acid sequence: CASSELTDTQYF.

The genes are TRBV15 and TRBJ1-3, with no clear D. V was shortened by 0 bases and J by 2 bases, with 8 bases between the two germline ends. Germline V gene lookup returns CDR1 LNHNV and CDR2 YYDKDF (reference sequence). This CDR3 is 15 amino acids long. The CDR3 DNA reads as TGTGCCACCAGCAGAGATCGAGGAACTGGAAACACCATATATTTT. Its protein product is CATSRDRGTGNTIYF. The complete variable domain, with remaining parts taken from reference TRBV15 and TRBJ1-3, reads DAMVIQNPRYQVTQFGKPVTLSCSQTLNHNVMYWYQQKSSQAPKLLFHYYDKDFNNEADTPDNFQSRRPNTSFCFLDIRSPGLGDTAMYLCATSRDRGTGNTIYFGEGSWLTVV.